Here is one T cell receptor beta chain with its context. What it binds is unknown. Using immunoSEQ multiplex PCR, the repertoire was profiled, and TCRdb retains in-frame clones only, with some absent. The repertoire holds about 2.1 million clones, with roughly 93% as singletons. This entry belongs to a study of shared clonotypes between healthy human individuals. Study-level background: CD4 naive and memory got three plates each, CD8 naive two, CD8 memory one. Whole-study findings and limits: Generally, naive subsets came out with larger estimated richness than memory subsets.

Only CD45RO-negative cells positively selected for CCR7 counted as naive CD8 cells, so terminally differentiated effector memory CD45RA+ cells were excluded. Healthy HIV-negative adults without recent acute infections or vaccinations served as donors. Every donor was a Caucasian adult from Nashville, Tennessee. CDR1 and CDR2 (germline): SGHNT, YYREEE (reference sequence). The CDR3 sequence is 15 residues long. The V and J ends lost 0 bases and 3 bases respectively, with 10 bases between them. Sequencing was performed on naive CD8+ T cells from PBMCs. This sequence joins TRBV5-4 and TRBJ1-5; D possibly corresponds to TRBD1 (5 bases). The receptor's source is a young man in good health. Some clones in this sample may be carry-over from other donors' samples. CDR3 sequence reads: CASSLVAGNNQPQHF. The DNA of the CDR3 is TGTGCCAGCAGCTTGGTTGCAGGGAACAATCAGCCCCAGCATTTT. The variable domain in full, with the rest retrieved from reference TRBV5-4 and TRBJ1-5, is ETGVTQSPTHLIKTRGQQVTLRCSSQSGHNTVSWYQQALGQGPQFIFQYYREEENGRGNFPPRFSGLQFPNYSSELNVNALELDDSALYLCASSLVAGNNQPQHFGDGTRLSIL.